This T cell receptor (beta chain) was profiled in a study of T cell repertoires in cytomegalovirus infection. The overall study: CMV epitopes in the study were HLA-C-restricted (recently identified) and HLA-B-restricted (well studied). Based on public TCR beta signatures, there were indications of CMV infection and of a matching HLA type.

TCRdb redid the calling of the reads with MiXCR, one entry per CDR3 protein. The data contain 900,000 to 950,000 distinct CDR3 sequences, approximately 31% of them singletons. Concerning this clonotype itself: The antigen is unknown.

Germline values: CDR1 MNHEY, CDR2 SVGAGI. This CDR3 is 13 amino acids long. Trimming shortened V by 6 bases and J by 1 base, and 10 bases separated the two germline ends. The clonotype comes from a human donor in good health (CMV status not recorded). Some clones in this sample may be carry-over from other donors' samples. The sequences come from cultured CD8+ T cells from PBMCs, collected from culture after CMV antigen stimulation. The V and J genes are TRBV6-5 and TRBJ2-7; no clear D gene. CDR3 nucleotides: TGTGCCAGCAGCATGGGATGGTCCTACGAGCAGTACGTC. Translation: CASSMGWSYEQYV.